This entry is about one T cell receptor beta chain. The antigen this receptor binds is unknown. There are no base qualities to consult, and no much larger clone falls within one base. The entry originates in a study of T cells in Graves' hyperthyroidism and ophthalmopathy (dated by TCRdb to between 2017 and 2020). About the study as a whole: Peripheral blood samples were taken at initial diagnosis, before any treatment was given. After blood sampling, hyperthyroidism patients were treated with methimazole at a starting dose of 30 mg daily, and ophthalmopathy patients were treated with high-dose intravenous methylprednisolone. In six Graves' hyperthyroidism patients, the study also compared T-cell repertoires from thyroid tissue with T-cell repertoires from blood. An independent validation cohort of under 20 hyperthyroidism patients and approximately 15 patients who later progressed to ophthalmopathy tested prospective prediction of ophthalmopathy. The 90 or so discovery patients were randomly split 7:3 into training and test sets. To identify distinguishing TCR V-J signatures, a discovery cohort of 100 patients was used, comprising approximately 40 with Graves' ophthalmopathy and around 60 with stable Graves' hyperthyroidism. TCR Vbeta CDR3 sequencing of 120 to 150 peripheral blood samples (43 ophthalmopathy, about 74 hyperthyroidism and about 17 progressor patients) is reported in the paper.

Moderately to severely active disease, a Clinical Activity Score of at least 3, a NOSPECS grade of at least 4, and a duration under 3 months were present in ophthalmopathy patients. Patients with uncontrolled infections, other autoimmune diseases, pregnancy or lactation were excluded. Diagnoses were based on clinical symptoms, serum thyroxine and TRAb, thyroid ultrasound and orbital computed tomography. PBMCs were isolated from about 9.1 ml of fresh peripheral blood by Ficoll-Paque density gradient centrifugation. Total RNA was extracted with Trizol reagent, and quality was checked on an Agilent 2100 Bioanalyzer. V is cut by 3 bases and J by 0 bases, and the space between the germline ends is 9 bases. Spanning cysteine to phenylalanine, the CDR3 consists of 14 amino acids. Only the CDR3 DNA is retained, 42 bases long and in frame from the first base. In the germline V gene (reference sequence), CDR1 corresponds to DFQATT and CDR2 to SNEGSKA.

General findings and caveats noted by the study authors: Sample size was not statistically predetermined, and investigators were not blinded to group allocation. Most expanded thyroid clonotypes (frequency above 0.001) were also detected in blood, a finding suggesting that blood repertoires may reflect thyroid immune responses. In cross-validation, a model built on a 13 V-J signature told ophthalmopathy apart from stable hyperthyroidism with over 85% sensitivity and around 81% specificity, and in testing the same model reached 80%/75%. In validation, progression to ophthalmopathy was predicted by the model with 70.59% sensitivity and just over 72% specificity, a median of roughly 6 months before onset.

Amplification of TCR beta CDR3 regions was carried out from RNA transcripts. The TCR CDR3 was subjected to a first round of RT-PCR using the HTBI primer set and the Qiagen OneStep RT-PCR kit. The libraries were constructed in a second round of multiplex PCR and then size-selected and purified. Sequencing of the libraries was done on an Illumina HiSeq2000 using paired-end 100 bp reads. Per the original workflow: SOAPnuke was used to process the raw data, with reads discarded if the reads contained adapters or uncalled bases, had a mean Phred below 15, or lacked an exact constant-primer or identifier match. High-quality paired reads were merged with COPE v1.2.5, and unique nucleotide sequences were defined as clonotypes. Clonotypes were aligned to IMGT TRBV, TRBD and TRBJ reference segments using MiTCR v1.1. The analysis was restricted to V-J combinations with a frequency above 0.0001, which together covered 98% to 99.2% of the repertoires. The TCS score was defined as F50 (clonal expansion) divided by E x V (chaos), with BLOSUM62-based TCRdist calculated between CDR3 peptides within each V-J. Welch's t-statistics and random forest reduced roughly 530 V-J features to 10 to 15, which were used in a naive Bayes classifier (R e1071). The similarity between thyroid and blood repertoires was quantified using the Morisita-Horn index. TCRdb redid the processing of the public reads, applying fastp at Q25 and MiXCR, and retained in-frame beta chains. CDR3 protein sequences are deduplicated, and each keeps its most common genes and DNA. These V and J calls rely on TCRdb rather than the paper's analysis. For this sample the table gives 37,000 or so distinct CDR3 sequences, of which about 47% were detected only once. Together, the top ten hold 15% to 20% of the sample.

Sequencing used blood. The clonotype originates from a middle-aged man with Graves' ophthalmopathy. The chain couples TRBV20-1 to TRBJ2-1; the D region may be TRBD1 or TRBD2, each matching 6 bases equally. DNA sequence: TGCAGTGCTAGGGGGGGCACCTCCTACAATGAGCAGTTCTTC. Protein translation: CSARGGTSYNEQFF.